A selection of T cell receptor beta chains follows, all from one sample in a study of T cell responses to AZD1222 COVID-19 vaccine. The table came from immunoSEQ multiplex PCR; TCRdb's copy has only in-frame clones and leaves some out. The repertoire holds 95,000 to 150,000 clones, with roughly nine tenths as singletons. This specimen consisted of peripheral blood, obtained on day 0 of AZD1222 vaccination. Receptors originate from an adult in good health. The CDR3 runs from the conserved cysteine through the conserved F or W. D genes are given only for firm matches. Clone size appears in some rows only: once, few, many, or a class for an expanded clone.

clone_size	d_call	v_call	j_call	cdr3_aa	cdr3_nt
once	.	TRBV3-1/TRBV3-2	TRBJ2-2	CASSQVPNREIGELFF	TGTGCCAGCAGCCAAGTCCCCAACAGGGAAATCGGGGAGCTGTTTTTT
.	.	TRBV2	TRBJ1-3	CASSEARPMISGNTIYF	TGTGCCAGCAGTGAGGCCAGGCCTATGATTTCTGGAAACACCATATATTTT
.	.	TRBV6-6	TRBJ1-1	CASARAPGQNTEAFF	TGTGCCAGCGCTCGGGCGCCCGGGCAGAACACTGAAGCTTTCTTT
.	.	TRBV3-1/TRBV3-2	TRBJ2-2	CASSQSDRELFF	TGTGCCAGCAGCCAAAGTGATCGGGAGCTGTTTTTT
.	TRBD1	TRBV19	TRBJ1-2	CASSILDGTGANYGYTF	TGTGCCAGTAGTATCCTGGACGGGACAGGGGCCAACTATGGCTACACCTTC
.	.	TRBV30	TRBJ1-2	CAWSVRREHGYTF	TGTGCCTGGAGTGTACGCAGGGAACATGGCTACACCTTC
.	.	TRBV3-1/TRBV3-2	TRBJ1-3	CASSQQGFGNTIYF	TGTGCCAGCAGCCAACAGGGGTTTGGAAACACCATATATTTT
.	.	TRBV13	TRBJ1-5	CASSGRGQNQPQHF	TGTGCCAGCAGCGGAAGGGGACAAAATCAGCCCCAGCATTTT
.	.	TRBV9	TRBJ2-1	CASSAGNSVYNEQFF	TGTGCCAGCAGCGCGGGTAATAGTGTCTACAATGAGCAGTTCTTC
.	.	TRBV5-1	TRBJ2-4	CASSLEGRPKNIQYF	TGCGCCAGCAGCTTGGAGGGACGTCCCAAAAACATTCAGTACTTC
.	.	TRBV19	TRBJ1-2	CASSITDPVQYGYTF	TGTGCCAGTAGTATTACTGATCCGGTGCAGTATGGCTACACCTTC
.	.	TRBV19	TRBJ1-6	CASSVSQTVSYNSPLHF	TGTGCCAGTAGTGTGAGCCAGACAGTAAGCTATAATTCACCCCTCCACTTT
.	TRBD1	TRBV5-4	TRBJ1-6	CASSLTTGGNSPLHF	TGTGCCAGCAGCTTGACGACAGGGGGCAATTCACCCCTCCACTTT
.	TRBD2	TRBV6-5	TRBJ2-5	CASSYWRGAQETQYF	TGTGCCAGCAGTTACTGGCGGGGGGCCCAAGAGACCCAGTACTTC
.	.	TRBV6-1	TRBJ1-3	CASSELGVRGNTIYF	TGTGCCAGCAGTGAACTAGGAGTTCGAGGAAACACCATATATTTT
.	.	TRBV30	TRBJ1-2	CAWSGGGAYGYTF	TGTGCCTGGAGTGGTGGCGGAGCCTATGGCTACACCTTC
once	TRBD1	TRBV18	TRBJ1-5	CASSRTGTGGERPQHF	TGTGCCAGCTCACGAACCGGGACAGGGGGGGAGAGGCCCCAGCATTTT
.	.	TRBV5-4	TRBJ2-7	CASSFAGAYEQYF	TGTGCCAGCAGCTTTGCAGGGGCCTACGAGCAGTACTTC
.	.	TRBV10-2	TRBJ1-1	CASSVGWNTEAFF	TGCGCCAGCAGTGTAGGGTGGAACACTGAAGCTTTCTTT
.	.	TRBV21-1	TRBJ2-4	CASSKSRRSIAKNIQYF	TGTGCCAGCAGCAAGAGTAGGAGGTCCATAGCCAAAAACATTCAGTACTTC
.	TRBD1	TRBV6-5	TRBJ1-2	CASSYSGTGDWGYTF	TGTGCCAGCAGTTACTCGGGGACAGGGGATTGGGGCTACACCTTC
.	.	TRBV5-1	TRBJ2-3	CASSLTSTDTQYF	TGCGCCAGCAGCTTGACAAGCACAGATACGCAGTATTTT
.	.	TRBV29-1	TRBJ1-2	CSVERAGPDYGYTF	TGCAGCGTTGAAAGAGCAGGCCCGGACTATGGCTACACCTTC
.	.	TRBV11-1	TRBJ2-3	CASSFLGTDTQYF	TGTGCCAGCAGCTTCTTAGGGACAGATACGCAGTATTTT
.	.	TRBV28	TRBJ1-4	CASTLGGADNEKLFF	TGTGCCAGCACCTTAGGGGGGGCGGATAATGAAAAACTGTTTTTT